Listed below are T cell receptor beta chains from one sample, sequenced in a study of CXCR3-negative and CXCR3-positive naive CD8 T cells. For each CDR3 protein, TCRdb gives one entry from its re-call of the 5' RACE reads, without DNA. Recorded for this sample: approximately 52,000 distinct CDR3 sequences. The sequenced material came from memory CD8+ T cells from blood. These receptors were obtained from a human donor in good health. Some clones in this sample may be carry-over from other donors' samples. CDR3s include the opening cysteine and the closing phenylalanine or tryptophan. Each record gives: CDR3 length, V gene, clone size, J gene, CDR3 protein. Where a row states a size, it is once, few, many or the class of an expanded clone; other rows omit it.

13,TRBV5-1,-,TRBJ2-2,CASSLASIGELFF
14,TRBV29-1,-,TRBJ2-7,CSVELGGLGYEQYF
14,TRBV6-5,medium-sized,TRBJ2-1,CASSYPTTTGEQFF
14,TRBV7-9,-,TRBJ1-1,CASSWRDSPHEAFF
15,TRBV20-1,-,TRBJ1-5,CSASPHGLRGEAQHF
13,TRBV29-1,-,TRBJ2-7,CSVVWDSAYEQYF
19,TRBV6-2/TRBV6-3,-,TRBJ2-1,CASSYYRATQGTSSNEQFF
15,TRBV6-5,-,TRBJ2-5,CASSYAGDREETQYF
15,TRBV4-2,-,TRBJ2-2,CASSQEASDTGELFF
16,TRBV9,-,TRBJ2-7,CASSDNLAEGGRQQYF
11,TRBV4-1,-,TRBJ1-1,CASSQSTVAFF
15,TRBV4-3,-,TRBJ2-2,CASSNTLAGYGELFF
16,TRBV20-1,-,TRBJ2-3,CSAPGLAGGPADTQYF
13,TRBV11-3,-,TRBJ1-1,CASSWTEGTEAFF
14,TRBV12-3/TRBV12-4,-,TRBJ2-1,CASSFRPGYNEQFF
14,TRBV23-1,-,TRBJ2-5,CASAIDYTGETQYF
14,TRBV5-5,-,TRBJ2-3,CASSLADGTDTQYF
15,TRBV4-2,-,TRBJ2-7,CASSRERGEPYEQYF
14,TRBV29-1,-,TRBJ2-1,CTGTSGSSYNEQFF
13,TRBV27,-,TRBJ2-3,CASSWGPGDTQYF
13,TRBV7-6,-,TRBJ2-3,CASMDTGKGTQYF
16,TRBV28,-,TRBJ2-7,CASSLAPGTGGIEQYF
14,TRBV6-5,-,TRBJ2-5,CASSAGTSMETQYF
14,TRBV24-1,-,TRBJ2-2,CATSGQGDTGELFF
18,TRBV7-9,-,TRBJ2-1,CASSARDRGLRYYNEQFF
15,TRBV29-1,-,TRBJ2-1,CSVEFRGRVDNEQFF
13,TRBV5-1,-,TRBJ1-2,CASSLRWYYGYTF
12,TRBV7-9,-,TRBJ2-1,CASSTDEDEQFF
14,TRBV7-9,-,TRBJ1-2,CASSPRDGNYGYTF
14,TRBV20-1,-,TRBJ2-1,CSAIPGQGYNEQFF
14,TRBV29-1,-,TRBJ2-1,CSVFTGDSYNEQFF
13,TRBV28,-,TRBJ2-7,CASDVSGSYEQYF
16,TRBV7-9,-,TRBJ2-4,CASSLASGRESNIQYF
15,TRBV7-6,-,TRBJ2-1,CASNSSSLRSNEQFF
16,TRBV15,-,TRBJ1-1,CATSSPTGRVNTEAFF
17,TRBV21-1,-,TRBJ2-7,CASSKAPRTGGPHEQYF
17,TRBV4-3,medium-sized,TRBJ2-1,CASSPSIEGTLYNEQFF
11,TRBV12-3/TRBV12-4,-,TRBJ2-1,CASSFGGEQFF
15,TRBV28,-,TRBJ2-1,CASSLEAGRYNEQFF
13,TRBV7-2,-,TRBJ1-2,CASSLTGSYGYTF
12,TRBV14,-,TRBJ2-1,CASSQVNGEQFF
12,TRBV15,-,TRBJ2-7,CATSAETYEQYF
15,TRBV6-2/TRBV6-3,-,TRBJ2-2,CASSYGTSNTGELFF
15,TRBV29-1,-,TRBJ2-7,CSVDGLTTWAYEQYF
15,TRBV7-6,-,TRBJ2-3,CASSLGSGGTDTQYF
14,TRBV6-4,-,TRBJ2-6,CASSDRVGANVLTF
11,TRBV28,-,TRBJ2-7,CASSLVVEQYF
14,TRBV28,-,TRBJ2-1,CASSFGSSYNEQFF
12,TRBV18,-,TRBJ2-1,CASSPTGDEQFF
14,TRBV2,-,TRBJ2-5,CASSFKPTIETQYF
12,TRBV7-2,-,TRBJ2-1,CASSLIDNEQFF
15,TRBV12-3/TRBV12-4,-,TRBJ1-5,CASRPTGSPRQPQHF
15,TRBV20-1,-,TRBJ1-1,CSARVWGQGGTEAFF
12,TRBV7-2,-,TRBJ1-1,CASSPAVAEAFF
18,TRBV20-1,-,TRBJ2-7,CSAPLRRGALFSSYEQYF